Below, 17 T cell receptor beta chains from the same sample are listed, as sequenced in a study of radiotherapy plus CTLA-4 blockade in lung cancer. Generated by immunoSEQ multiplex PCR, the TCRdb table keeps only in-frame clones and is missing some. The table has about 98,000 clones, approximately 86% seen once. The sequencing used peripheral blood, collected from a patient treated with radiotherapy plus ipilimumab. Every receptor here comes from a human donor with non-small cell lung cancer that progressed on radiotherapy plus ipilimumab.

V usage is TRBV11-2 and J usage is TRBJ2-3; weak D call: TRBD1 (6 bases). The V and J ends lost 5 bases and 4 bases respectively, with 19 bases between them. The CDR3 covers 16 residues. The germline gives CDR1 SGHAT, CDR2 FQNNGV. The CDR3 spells CASSRQGQGFSDTQYF. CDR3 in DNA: TGTGCCAGCAGCCGGCAGGGGCAGGGGTTTTCAGATACGCAGTATTTT.

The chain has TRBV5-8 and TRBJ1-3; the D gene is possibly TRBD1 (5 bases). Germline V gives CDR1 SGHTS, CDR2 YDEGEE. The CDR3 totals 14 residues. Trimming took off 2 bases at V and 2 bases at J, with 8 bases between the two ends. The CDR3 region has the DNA TGTGCCAGCAGCTTCGGGGCAACTGGAAACACCATATATTTT. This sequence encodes CASSFGATGNTIYF. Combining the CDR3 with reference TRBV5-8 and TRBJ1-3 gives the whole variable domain EAGVTQSPTHLIKTRGQQATLRCSPISGHTSVYWYQQALGLGLQFLLWYDEGEERNRGNFPPRFSGRQFPNYSSELNVNALELEDSALYLCASSFGATGNTIYFGEGSWLTVV.

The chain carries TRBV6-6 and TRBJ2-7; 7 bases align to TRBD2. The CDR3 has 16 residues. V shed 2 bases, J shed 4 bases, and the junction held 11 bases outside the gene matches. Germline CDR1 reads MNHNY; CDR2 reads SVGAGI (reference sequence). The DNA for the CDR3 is TGTGCCAGCAGTTACACCCCCCGGGGGGTTGGTTACGAGCAGTACTTC. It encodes CASSYTPRGVGYEQYF.

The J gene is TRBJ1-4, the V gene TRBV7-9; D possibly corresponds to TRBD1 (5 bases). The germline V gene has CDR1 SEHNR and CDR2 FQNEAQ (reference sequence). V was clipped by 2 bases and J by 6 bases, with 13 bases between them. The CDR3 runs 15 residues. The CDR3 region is CASSLPMGGDEKLFF. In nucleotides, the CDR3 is TGTGCCAGCAGCTTACCTATGGGGGGTGATGAAAAACTGTTTTTT.

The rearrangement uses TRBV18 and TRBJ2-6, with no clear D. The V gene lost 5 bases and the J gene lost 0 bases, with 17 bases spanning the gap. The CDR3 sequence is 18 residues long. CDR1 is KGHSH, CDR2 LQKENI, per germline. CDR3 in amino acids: CASSTLRTASSGANVLTF. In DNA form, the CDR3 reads TGTGCCAGCTCAACTCTCCGGACGGCGAGCTCTGGGGCCAACGTCCTGACTTTC. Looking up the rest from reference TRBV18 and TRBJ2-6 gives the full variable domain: NAGVMQNPRHLVRRRGQEARLRCSPMKGHSHVYWYRQLPEEGLKFMVYLQKENIIDESGMPKERFSAEFPKEGPSILRIQQVVRGDSAAYFCASSTLRTASSGANVLTFGAGSRLTVL.

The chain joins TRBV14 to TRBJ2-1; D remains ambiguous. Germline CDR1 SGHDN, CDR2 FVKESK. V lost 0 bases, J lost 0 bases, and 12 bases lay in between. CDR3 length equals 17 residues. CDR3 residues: CASSQEWALSSYNEQFF. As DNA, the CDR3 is TGTGCCAGCAGCCAAGAGTGGGCATTGAGCTCCTACAATGAGCAGTTCTTC.

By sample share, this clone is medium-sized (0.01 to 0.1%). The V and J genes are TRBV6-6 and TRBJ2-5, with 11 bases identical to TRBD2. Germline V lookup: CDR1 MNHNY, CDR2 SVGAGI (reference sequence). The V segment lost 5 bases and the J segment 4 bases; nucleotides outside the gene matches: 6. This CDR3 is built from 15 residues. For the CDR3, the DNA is TGTGCCAGCAGTGCTATAGCGGGAGGGCCAGAGACCCAGTACTTC. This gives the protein CASSAIAGGPETQYF.

In nucleotides, the CDR3 is TGTGCCAGCAGCTTAGCTGGGACAGAGGTGCAGTACTTC. This sequence encodes CASSLAGTEVQYF. This rearrangement joins TRBV7-8 to TRBJ2-7; 7 bases fit TRBD1. The V gene end was trimmed by 0 bases and the J gene end by 9 bases; junction bases not matched to a gene: 5. This CDR3 region has 13 residues. Germline CDR1 is SGHVS and CDR2 is FQNEAQ.

This chain's CDR3 is CASSSGTGPFNEQFF. CDR3 nucleotides: TGTGCCAGTAGTTCCGGGACAGGGCCCTTCAATGAGCAGTTCTTC. The V call is TRBV19, the J call TRBJ2-1; 9 bases are shared with TRBD1. Per germline, CDR1 LNHDA and CDR2 SQIVND (reference sequence). This CDR3 region has 15 residues. Trimming took 5 bases from V and 6 from J; bases not matched to a gene: 8.

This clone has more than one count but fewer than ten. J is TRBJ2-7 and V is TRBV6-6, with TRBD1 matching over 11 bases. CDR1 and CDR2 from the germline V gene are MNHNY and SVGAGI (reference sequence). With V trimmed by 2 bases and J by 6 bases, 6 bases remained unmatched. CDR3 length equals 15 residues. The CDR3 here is CASSYPGQGGREQYF. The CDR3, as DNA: TGTGCCAGCAGTTACCCGGGACAGGGGGGTCGCGAGCAGTACTTC.

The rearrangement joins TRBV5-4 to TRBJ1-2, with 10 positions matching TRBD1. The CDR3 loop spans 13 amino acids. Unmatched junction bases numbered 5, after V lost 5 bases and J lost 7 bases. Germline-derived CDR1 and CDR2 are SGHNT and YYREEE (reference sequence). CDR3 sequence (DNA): TGTGCCAGCAGTGGGACAGGGGAGGGTGGCTACACCTTC. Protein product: CASSGTGEGGYTF.

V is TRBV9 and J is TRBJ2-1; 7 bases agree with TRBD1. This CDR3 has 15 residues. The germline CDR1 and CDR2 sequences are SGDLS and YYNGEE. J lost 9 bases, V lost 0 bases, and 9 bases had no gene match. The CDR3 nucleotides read TGTGCCAGCAGCGTAGGGCCCAAGACAGGGAGTGAGCAGTTCTTC. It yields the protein CASSVGPKTGSEQFF.

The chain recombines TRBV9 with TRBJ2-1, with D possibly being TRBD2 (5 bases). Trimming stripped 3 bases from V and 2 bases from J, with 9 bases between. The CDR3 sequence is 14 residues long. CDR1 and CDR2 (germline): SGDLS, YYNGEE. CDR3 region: CASSGWTAYNEQFF. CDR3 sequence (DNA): TGTGCCAGCAGCGGCTGGACTGCCTACAATGAGCAGTTCTTC.

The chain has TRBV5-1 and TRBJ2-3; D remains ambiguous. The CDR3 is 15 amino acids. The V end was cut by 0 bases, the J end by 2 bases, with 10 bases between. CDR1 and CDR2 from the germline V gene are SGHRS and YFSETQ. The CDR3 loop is CASSLEIPNTDTQYF. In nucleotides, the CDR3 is TGCGCCAGCAGCTTGGAAATCCCTAACACAGATACGCAGTATTTT.

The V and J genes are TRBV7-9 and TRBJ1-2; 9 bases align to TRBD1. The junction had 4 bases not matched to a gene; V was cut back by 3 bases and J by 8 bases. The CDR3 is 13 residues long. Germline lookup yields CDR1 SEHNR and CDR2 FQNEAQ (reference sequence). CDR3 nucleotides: TGTGCCAGCAGCTTGGGGACAGGGTCAGGCTACACCTTC. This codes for CASSLGTGSGYTF.

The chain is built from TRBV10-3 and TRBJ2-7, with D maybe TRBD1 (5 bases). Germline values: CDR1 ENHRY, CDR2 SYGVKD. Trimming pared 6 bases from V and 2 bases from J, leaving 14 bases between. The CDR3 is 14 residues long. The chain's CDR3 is CAIRPGQGPYEQYF. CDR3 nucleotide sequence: TGTGCCATCAGGCCCGGGCAGGGTCCCTACGAGCAGTACTTC.

The CDR3 spells CASSLEAGQPQHF. As DNA, the CDR3 is TGTGCCAGCAGTTTAGAGGCGGGCCAGCCCCAGCATTTT. V usage is TRBV27 and J usage is TRBJ1-5; no clear D. Trimming left V 2 bases short and J 7 bases short, with 9 bases between. The CDR3 sequence is 13 residues long. Germline V gene lookup returns CDR1 MNHEY and CDR2 SMNVEV (reference sequence).